Listed here are 21 T cell receptor beta chains from one sample, sequenced in a study of technical replicates of blood from a few donors. Sequencing used immunoSEQ multiplex PCR; TCRdb keeps in-frame clones, though not all of them. The sample lists more than 95,000 clones, 95% occurring once. The sequenced sample consisted of T cells isolated from PBMCs. Receptors originate from a human donor in good health.

The chain recombines TRBV5-1 with TRBJ2-1; TRBD2 aligns across 8 bases. Germline CDR1 and CDR2: SGHRS and YFSETQ. The CDR3 has 16 residues. Trimming took 0 bases from V and 7 from J; bases not matched to a gene: 9. The CDR3 is CASSLGSAGVGNEQFF. CDR3 coding DNA: TGCGCCAGCAGCTTGGGGTCAGCGGGAGTGGGGAATGAGCAGTTCTTC.

The genes are TRBV27 and TRBJ1-1; possible D gene TRBD1, 5 bases. Trimming pared 3 bases from V and 1 base from J, leaving 9 bases between. The CDR3 spans 14 residues. CDR1 and CDR2 from the germline V gene are MNHEY and SMNVEV (reference sequence). The CDR3 is CASSFIQGNTEAFF. In DNA, the CDR3 is TGTGCCAGCAGTTTTATTCAGGGGAACACTGAAGCTTTCTTT.

The genes are TRBV6-4 and TRBJ1-1; 8 bases map to TRBD1. The CDR3 loop spans 20 amino acids. The germline CDR1 and CDR2 sequences are MRHNA and SNTAGT. Germline trimming cut 3 bases from V and 1 base from J; bases unmatched to any gene: 19. As DNA, the CDR3 is TGTGCCAGCAGTGATAATCCTATGGGACAGGAAGGGATCACGAACACTGAAGCTTTCTTT. This gives the protein CASSDNPMGQEGITNTEAFF.

The chain joins TRBV6-5 to TRBJ2-4; the D gene is possibly TRBD2 (6 bases). Trimming left V 5 bases short and J 0 bases short, with 8 bases between. The CDR3 runs to 14 residues. Germline V gene data show CDR1 as MNHEY and CDR2 as SVGAGI. The CDR3 reads CASSPGVAKNIQYF. DNA of the CDR3: TGTGCCAGCAGTCCGGGGGTAGCCAAAAACATTCAGTACTTC.

A single count supports this clone. J is TRBJ1-1 and V is TRBV2; D is possibly TRBD1 (6 bases). The CDR3 contains 13 residues. From germline, CDR1 is SNHLY and CDR2 FYNNEI. V was clipped by 4 bases and J by 3 bases, with 9 bases between them. The CDR3 protein is CASSGTADTEAFF. As DNA, the CDR3 is TGTGCCAGCAGTGGGACAGCCGACACTGAAGCTTTCTTT.

The chain links TRBV9 to TRBJ2-5, with D perhaps TRBD2 (5 bases). CDR3 length: 16 residues. Germline V lookup: CDR1 SGDLS, CDR2 YYNGEE. The V end was cut by 0 bases, the J end by 0 bases, with 12 bases between. The CDR3 DNA follows: TGTGCCAGCAGCGTAGAATCGGGATTATACCAAGAGACCCAGTACTTC. Protein: CASSVESGLYQETQYF.

The rearrangement joins TRBV7-8 to TRBJ2-3; 7 bases are shared with TRBD2. The CDR3 is 17 amino acids. V lost 3 bases to trimming and J lost 4 bases; unmatched junction nucleotides: 13. Germline values: CDR1 SGHVS, CDR2 FQNEAQ. The CDR3 spells CASSLLVSGFVPDTQYF. The CDR3 bases are TGTGCCAGCAGCTTGCTAGTTAGCGGGTTTGTCCCAGATACGCAGTATTTT.

This chain uses TRBV4-1 with TRBJ2-3; 10 bases line up with TRBD2. The germline V gene has CDR1 MGHRA and CDR2 YSYEKL. V was clipped by 4 bases and J by 2 bases; unmatched bases: 6. The CDR3 spans 16 residues. The CDR3 loop reads CASSPSGGAFTDTQYF. CDR3 sequence (DNA): TGCGCCAGCAGCCCCAGCGGGGGGGCCTTCACAGATACGCAGTATTTT.

The chain carries TRBV28 and TRBJ2-7, with D possibly TRBD1 on 6 matching bases. Germline lookup yields CDR1 MDHEN and CDR2 SYDVKM. The CDR3 is made up of 16 amino acids. The V end was cut by 6 bases, the J end by 0 bases, with 18 bases between. This chain's CDR3 is CASRAPDRRSSYEQYF. For the CDR3, the DNA is TGTGCCAGCAGAGCTCCCGACAGGCGAAGCTCCTACGAGCAGTACTTC.

The rearrangement links TRBV5-6 to TRBJ2-2; no firm D call. Germline V gene lookup returns CDR1 SGHDT and CDR2 YYEEEE. V dropped 0 bases and J dropped 6 bases, with 6 bases sitting between them. The CDR3 is 13 residues long. Written as DNA, the CDR3 is TGTGCCAGCAGCTTGGCCCCGGCCGGGGAGCTGTTTTTT. The encoded protein is CASSLAPAGELFF. The full variable domain, with the rest looked up from reference TRBV5-6 and TRBJ2-2, is DAGVTQSPTHLIKTRGQQVTLRCSPKSGHDTVSWYQQALGQGPQFIFQYYEEEERQRGNFPDRFSGHQFPNYSSELNVNALLLGDSALYLCASSLAPAGELFFGEGSRLTVL.

The chain recombines TRBV5-1 with TRBJ2-2; 8 bases are a match to TRBD1. CDR3 length: 14 amino acids. Germline V gene lookup returns CDR1 SGHRS and CDR2 YFSETQ. V gave up 7 bases and J gave up 3 bases; unmatched junction bases: 5. CDR3 coding DNA: TGCGCCAGCTACAACAGGGGGGACACCGGGGAGCTGTTTTTT. This gives the protein CASYNRGDTGELFF.

The gene calls are TRBV15 and TRBJ2-5; TRBD1 matches 9 bases. V lost 8 bases and J lost 4; bases outside the gene matches: 14. Germline lookup yields CDR1 LNHNV and CDR2 YYDKDF (reference sequence). The CDR3 has 16 amino acids. CDR3 region: CATRLLGQGKIETQYF. CDR3 sequence (DNA): TGTGCCACCCGTCTGCTGGGACAGGGTAAAATAGAGACCCAGTACTTC.

V gene TRBV28 combines with J gene TRBJ2-2; 10 nucleotides match TRBD2. Germline lookup yields CDR1 MDHEN and CDR2 SYDVKM. This CDR3 is 19 amino acids long. The J segment lost 4 bases and the V segment lost 6 bases, leaving 17 bases of the junction unmatched. The CDR3 protein is CASSFRRKREGLVTGELFF. CDR3 in DNA: TGTGCCAGCAGCTTCCGAAGAAAGCGGGAGGGCTTAGTCACCGGGGAGCTGTTTTTT.

This chain joins TRBV19 and TRBJ1-3; D is uncertain. V was pared by 3 bases and J by 0 bases, with 9 bases between. The CDR3 runs to 15 residues. Germline CDR1 and CDR2: LNHDA and SQIVND (reference sequence). The CDR3 sequence is CASSITVSSGNTIYF. CDR3 DNA: TGTGCCAGTAGTATTACGGTTTCCTCTGGAAACACCATATATTTT. Variable domain in full (rest from reference TRBV19 and TRBJ1-3): DGGITQSPKYLFRKEGQNVTLSCEQNLNHDAMYWYRQDPGQGLRLIYYSQIVNDFQKGDIAEGYSVSREKKESFPLTVTSAQKNPTAFYLCASSITVSSGNTIYFGEGSWLTVV.

The chain uses TRBV10-2 and TRBJ1-1; no clear D. Trimming removed 3 bases at V and 7 bases at J, with 15 bases between. The length of the CDR3 is 14 residues. Per the germline V gene, CDR1 is WSHSY and CDR2 is SAAADI. This CDR3 reads CASSDPNHSDEAFF. CDR3 nucleotide sequence: TGCGCCAGCAGTGACCCCAATCACAGTGATGAAGCTTTCTTT.

The chain has TRBV2 and TRBJ1-3; weak D call: TRBD1 (6 bases). Trimming cost V 8 bases and J 4 bases, with 15 bases left between them. This CDR3 region has 14 residues. Germline CDR1 SNHLY, CDR2 FYNNEI. The CDR3: CASEDSPRGNTIYF. The CDR3 bases are TGTGCCAGCGAGGACAGCCCTAGGGGAAACACCATATATTTT.

This chain links TRBV15 with TRBJ1-5, with 9 bases fitting TRBD1. Per germline, CDR1 LNHNV and CDR2 YYDKDF (reference sequence). This CDR3 is built from 19 residues. V gave up 1 base and J gave up 4 bases; unmatched junction bases: 14. Here the CDR3 DNA reads TGTGCCACCAGCAGAGCCGGGACAGGGTTTTTCTCGGCGAATCAGCCCCAGCATTTT. Translation gives CATSRAGTGFFSANQPQHF.

The J gene is TRBJ2-7, the V gene TRBV7-2, with 7 nucleotides matching TRBD2. The CDR3 spans 18 residues. With 4 bases clipped from V and 2 bases from J, the junction kept 17 bases outside the gene matches. Germline values: CDR1 SGHTA, CDR2 FQGNSA. CDR3 in amino acids: CASSSMETSLGVPYEQYF. The CDR3 DNA is TGTGCCAGCAGCTCTATGGAGACTAGCCTCGGAGTTCCCTACGAGCAGTACTTC.

The chain employs TRBV4-1 and TRBJ2-5; 7 positions match TRBD1. The CDR3 sequence is 15 residues long. V gave up 3 bases and J gave up 3 bases; unmatched junction bases: 7. Germline loops: CDR1 MGHRA, CDR2 YSYEKL. The chain's CDR3 is CASSHLLDREETQYF. In DNA form, the CDR3 reads TGCGCCAGCAGCCACCTCCTAGACAGGGAAGAGACCCAGTACTTC.

The CDR3 coding sequence is TGTGCCAGCAGCCCGGAGGGTTGGCAGACCCAGTACTTC. It is translated as CASSPEGWQTQYF. This chain uses TRBV7-9 with TRBJ2-5; possible D gene TRBD2, 6 bases. V was trimmed by 5 bases and J by 6 bases, leaving 13 bases between them. This CDR3 is 13 amino acids long. Per the germline V gene, CDR1 is SEHNR and CDR2 is FQNEAQ (reference sequence).

V gene TRBV11-2 combines with J gene TRBJ1-2; TRBD1 agrees at 11 bases. The CDR3 has 15 residues. Germline CDR1 and CDR2: SGHAT and FQNNGV. Trimming took 3 bases from V and 4 from J; bases not matched to a gene: 4. Written as DNA, the CDR3 is TGTGCCAGCAGCTTTCGGGACAGGGGGTTCTATGGCTACACCTTC. It encodes CASSFRDRGFYGYTF.